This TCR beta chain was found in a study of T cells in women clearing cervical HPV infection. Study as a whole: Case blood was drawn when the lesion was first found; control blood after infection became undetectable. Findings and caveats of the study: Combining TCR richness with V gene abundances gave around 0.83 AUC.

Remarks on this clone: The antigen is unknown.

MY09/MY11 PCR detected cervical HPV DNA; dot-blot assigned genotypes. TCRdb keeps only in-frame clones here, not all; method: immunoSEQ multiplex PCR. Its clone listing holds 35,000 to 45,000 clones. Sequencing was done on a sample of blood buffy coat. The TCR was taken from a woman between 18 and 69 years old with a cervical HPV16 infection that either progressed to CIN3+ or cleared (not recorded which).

This chain's CDR3 is CASSLAGQGSSGANVLTF. Partial CDR3 DNA: TGTGCCAGCAGCTTAGCGGGACAGGGGAGCTCTGGGGCCAACGTC. The rearrangement joins TRBV7-6 to TRBJ2-6, with 10 bases that match TRBD1. The read ends 3 residues before the CDR3 terminus; that terminus is restored from the germline J gene. This CDR3 has 18 residues. The V and J ends lost 0 bases and 0 bases, in that order; junction bases with no gene match: 2. Germline V gene data show CDR1 as SGHVS and CDR2 as FNYEAQ.